The clone carrying this T cell receptor beta chain has more than one count but fewer than ten. Its antigen is as yet unknown. Per germline, CDR1 SGHTA and CDR2 FQGNSA. The length of the CDR3 is 16 residues. Trimming stripped 5 bases from V and 6 bases from J, with 20 bases between. The data were obtained in a study of T cell repertoires in cytomegalovirus infection. About the research overall: Evidence of both CMV infection and a matching HLA type came from public TCR beta signatures. Study findings and constraints: In two of eight donors, the top clonotype was HLA-C-restricted CMV-specific.

TCRdb re-analysed the reads in MiXCR, keeping a single row per CDR3 protein. The sample has some 500,000 distinct CDR3 sequences; under 45% are singletons. The receptor was isolated from a human donor in good health (CMV status not recorded). Some clones in this sample may be carry-over from other donors' samples. Sequences were derived from cultured PBMCs, sampled from culture after CMV antigen stimulation. V is TRBV7-2 and J is TRBJ2-1; D may be TRBD1 (5 bases). In nucleotides, the CDR3 is TGTGCCAGCAGCCCCCGGACAAAAGTAAGGGGCAATGAGCAGTTCTTC. As protein: CASSPRTKVRGNEQFF.